Listed below are T cell receptor beta chains from one sample, sequenced in a study of blood T cell repertoires in COVID-19. Repertoires were generated with immunoSEQ multiplex PCR, while TCRdb's copy carries only in-frame clones and drops some. The sample lists 25,000 to 35,000 clones; 85% to 95% were seen once. Sequencing was performed on peripheral blood. These receptors came from a woman in her 70s with COVID-19, enrolled during active disease. Both conserved end residues are part of each CDR3. Fields, in order: V gene, D gene, J gene, clone size, CDR3 DNA, CDR3 protein. The D gene is left open where the match is weak. The size field is filled for only some rows; it gives once, few, many or a size class.

TRBV6-6	-	TRBJ1-2	-	TGTGCCAGCAGTTACCTCGTGAATGGGGGGAACTATGGCTACACCTTC	CASSYLVNGGNYGYTF
TRBV6-5	-	TRBJ1-1	-	TGTGCCAGCAGTCCCTACGGAACGGGGGGAACTGAAGCTTTCTTT	CASSPYGTGGTEAFF
TRBV3-1/TRBV3-2	TRBD2	TRBJ2-5	-	TGTGCCAGCAGCCTCCTGCTAGCGGATGGTAAGGAGACCCAGTACTTC	CASSLLLADGKETQYF
TRBV11-3	TRBD2	TRBJ2-1	-	TGTGCCAGCAGCTTAGGGCGGGGAGGGCCGGATGAGCAGTTCTTC	CASSLGRGGPDEQFF
TRBV15	-	TRBJ1-1	-	TGTGCCACTTTCGAAGGGCAGGGCGTTATTTCTGACACTGAAGCTTTCTTT	CATFEGQGVISDTEAFF
TRBV5-1	TRBD2	TRBJ2-7	-	TGCGCCAGCAGCCCCCTGACTAGCGGGTTGTACGAGCAGTACTTC	CASSPLTSGLYEQYF
TRBV5-1	TRBD1	TRBJ1-1	-	TGCGCCAGCAGCACCGACAGGGGTTTAATGAACACTGAAGCTTTCTTT	CASSTDRGLMNTEAFF
TRBV11-2	TRBD2	TRBJ2-2	-	TGTGCCAGCAGCTTAGAACTAGCGGGGGAAACCGGGGAGCTGTTTTTT	CASSLELAGETGELFF
TRBV2	TRBD2	TRBJ2-7	-	TGTGCCAGCTTTCGGCTAGCGGGAGCCTACGAGCAGTACTTC	CASFRLAGAYEQYF
TRBV10-3	-	TRBJ1-3	few	TGTGCCATCAGTGTTAAAAGGGGGTCTGGAAACACCATATATTTT	CAISVKRGSGNTIYF
TRBV24-1	TRBD1	TRBJ2-5	once	TGTGCCACCAGTGATCCAGGGGGCGCAGAGACCCAGTACTTC	CATSDPGGAETQYF
TRBV19	-	TRBJ2-7	-	TGTGCCAGTAGGGGAGAAGAGCAGTACTTC	CASRGEEQYF
TRBV7-9	TRBD1	TRBJ1-2	once	TGTGCCAGCAGCTTAGGTGGTAACAGGGGGCACTATGGCTACACCTTC	CASSLGGNRGHYGYTF
TRBV6-5	-	TRBJ1-5	-	TGTGCCAGCAGTTACTCGGAGGCTCAGCCCCAGCATTTT	CASSYSEAQPQHF
TRBV28	-	TRBJ1-2	-	TGTGCCAGCCTCCCCGGTGGACAAAGATATGGCTACACCTTC	CASLPGGQRYGYTF
TRBV14	-	TRBJ2-1	-	TGTGCCAGCAGCCAATGGGGCCCCTACAATGAGCAGTTCTTC	CASSQWGPYNEQFF
TRBV3-1/TRBV3-2	TRBD2	TRBJ2-7	-	TGTGCCAGCACCGGGACTAGCGGGACCGTGGGGGAGCAGTACTTC	CASTGTSGTVGEQYF
TRBV28	-	TRBJ1-2	few	TGTGCCAGCACCTATCCCACCGCTAACTATGGCTACACCTTC	CASTYPTANYGYTF
TRBV4-1	-	TRBJ1-5	-	TGCGCCAGCAGCCGGGGGGAGCCTTCTAATCAGCCCCAGCATTTT	CASSRGEPSNQPQHF
TRBV20-1	-	TRBJ2-5	-	TGCAGTGCTAGTTGGGCTGCCGAGACCCAGTACTTC	CSASWAAETQYF
TRBV29-1	-	TRBJ2-1	-	TGCAGCGGGGGGGCCAATGAGCAGTTCTTC	CSGGANEQFF
TRBV19	TRBD2	TRBJ2-1	-	TGTGCCAGTAGTATGGGGACTAACGTTAATGAGCAGTTCTTC	CASSMGTNVNEQFF
TRBV29-1	TRBD1	TRBJ2-7	-	TGCAGCGTTGAGGTTGGACAGGGCTACGAGCAGTACTTC	CSVEVGQGYEQYF
TRBV5-1	-	TRBJ2-5	-	TGCGCCAGCAGCTTGGTCCAGGGGGAGACCCAGTACTTC	CASSLVQGETQYF
TRBV18	-	TRBJ1-4	-	TGTGCCAGCTCACATGCAGGGCAGGGAAGGGGGGGAAAACTGTTTTTT	CASSHAGQGRGGKLFF
TRBV3-1/TRBV3-2	-	TRBJ2-7	-	TGTGCCAGCAGCCAAGATTGGAGGGCTGGCTACGAGCAGTACTTC	CASSQDWRAGYEQYF
TRBV28	TRBD1	TRBJ2-1	-	TGTGCCAGCAGTCCCCCGGGACAGATTATAGGTAATGAGCAGTTCTTC	CASSPPGQIIGNEQFF
TRBV29-1	-	TRBJ1-5	-	TGCAGCGCCGGATCCCCAGGTAGCAATCAGCCCCAGCATTTT	CSAGSPGSNQPQHF
TRBV10-3	TRBD1	TRBJ1-2	-	TGTGCCATCAGTGGGTCCGAGGGACAGGGGGATGGCTACACCTTC	CAISGSEGQGDGYTF
TRBV19	-	TRBJ1-2	-	TGTGCCAGTAGTAGCCACACAGACTATGGCTACACCTTC	CASSSHTDYGYTF
TRBV18	-	TRBJ1-1	-	TGTGCCAGCTTCGGACATTCGAACACTGAAGCTTTCTTT	CASFGHSNTEAFF
TRBV29-1	TRBD2	TRBJ2-7	-	TGCAGCGTCCTGACTAGCAGAAGCTACGAGCAGTACTTC	CSVLTSRSYEQYF
TRBV19	-	TRBJ1-6	-	TGTGCCAGTAACCCGGAGACTAATTCACCCCTCCACTTT	CASNPETNSPLHF
TRBV6-5	TRBD1	TRBJ2-7	-	TGTGCCAGCAGTTACTCTGGGGACAGCTCCTACGAGCAGTACTTC	CASSYSGDSSYEQYF
TRBV2	TRBD2	TRBJ2-5	-	TGTGCCAGCAGGGCCATACTAGCGGGAGAGACCCAGTACTTC	CASRAILAGETQYF
TRBV9	-	TRBJ1-6	once	TGTGCCAGCAGCCCACAGTCCGGGGGGAATTCACCCCTCCACTTT	CASSPQSGGNSPLHF